A selection of T cell receptor beta chains follows, all from one sample in a study of blood T cell repertoires in COVID-19. TCRdb's copy holds only in-frame clones and misses some; the assay was immunoSEQ multiplex PCR. The sample shows approximately 31,000 clones, 85% to 90% of them seen only once. The sample taken for sequencing was peripheral blood. These receptor sequences come from a woman aged 60 to 75 with active COVID-19. Each CDR3 is given with its conserved first and last residue. A D gene is named only where the DNA matches it firmly. Only part of the rows carry a size: once, few, many, or a class if the clone is expanded.

d_gene	abundance	v_gene	j_gene	CDR3aa	CDR3nt
TRBD2	-	TRBV7-3	TRBJ2-1	CASSAMGTSGRVRPNEQFF	TGTGCCAGCAGCGCCATGGGGACTAGCGGGAGGGTAAGGCCGAATGAGCAGTTCTTC
TRBD1	-	TRBV6-5	TRBJ2-5	CASSSDRGQGTQYF	TGTGCCAGCAGTTCGGACAGGGGGCAAGGGACCCAGTACTTC
-	-	TRBV6-5	TRBJ1-6	CASTLGSGALHF	TGTGCCAGCACCTTGGGGTCAGGGGCCCTCCACTTT
-	-	TRBV19	TRBJ1-5	CASSILARGSNQPQHF	TGTGCCAGTAGTATCCTGGCCCGGGGGAGCAATCAGCCCCAGCATTTT
-	few	TRBV19	TRBJ2-7	CASSLRGPLEQYF	TGTGCCAGTAGTTTGCGGGGCCCGTTGGAGCAGTACTTC
TRBD1	-	TRBV9	TRBJ1-2	CASSADGQGMSLGYTF	TGTGCCAGCAGCGCGGATGGACAGGGTATGAGTTTGGGCTACACCTTC
TRBD2	-	TRBV18	TRBJ2-1	CASTRPMSGRLDSYNEQFF	TGTGCCAGCACACGCCCCATGAGCGGGAGGCTCGACTCCTACAATGAGCAGTTCTTC
TRBD2	once	TRBV7-2	TRBJ2-1	CASSLKRGGRHEQFF	TGTGCCAGCAGCTTGAAGCGGGGGGGGCGCCATGAGCAGTTCTTC
-	few	TRBV6-1	TRBJ1-4	CASSEARGTGGEKLFF	TGTGCCAGCAGTGAAGCGCGTGGTACAGGCGGTGAAAAACTGTTTTTT
TRBD1	-	TRBV2	TRBJ2-7	CASSPDRESYEQYF	TGTGCCAGCAGTCCGGACAGGGAATCCTACGAGCAGTACTTC
TRBD2	few	TRBV6-5	TRBJ2-5	CASRGGGETQYF	TGTGCCAGCAGGGGCGGGGGAGAGACCCAGTACTTC
-	-	TRBV3-1/TRBV3-2	TRBJ2-5	CASSLGLTPPSSSQETQYF	TGTGCCAGCAGCCTTGGACTCACTCCGCCGTCCTCTTCCCAAGAGACCCAGTACTTC
TRBD1	-	TRBV29-1	TRBJ1-2	CSVDQRQGISGYTF	TGCAGCGTTGATCAGAGACAGGGAATCTCGGGCTACACCTTC
-	-	TRBV3-1/TRBV3-2	TRBJ1-1	CASRFTGRMNTEAFF	TGTGCCAGCAGATTTACAGGGCGCATGAACACTGAAGCTTTCTTT
-	-	TRBV5-5	TRBJ1-2	CASSLDSYGYTF	TGTGCCAGCAGCTTGGACAGCTATGGCTACACCTTC
-	-	TRBV25-1	TRBJ1-6	CASSVRVGSPLHF	TGTGCCAGCAGTGTCAGGGTGGGCTCACCCCTCCACTTT
-	-	TRBV18	TRBJ1-2	CASSPGSYRDNYGYTF	TGTGCCAGCTCACCCGGATCGTACAGGGATAACTATGGCTACACCTTC
-	-	TRBV21-1	TRBJ2-1	CASSKALAGEWSSYNEQFF	TGTGCCAGCAGCAAAGCACTAGCGGGAGAGTGGAGCTCCTACAATGAGCAGTTCTTC
TRBD2	-	TRBV5-1	TRBJ2-1	CASSYLAGNDEQFF	TGCGCCAGCAGCTATCTAGCGGGAAATGACGAGCAGTTCTTC
TRBD2	once	TRBV19	TRBJ2-3	CASSSLTSAEGTDTQYF	TGTGCCAGTTCCTCACTGACTAGCGCAGAGGGCACAGATACGCAGTATTTT
-	few	TRBV6-5	TRBJ1-4	CASSPGVKLFF	TGTGCCAGCAGCCCCGGGGTAAAACTGTTTTTT
TRBD1	-	TRBV18	TRBJ1-6	CASSPTGGNSPLHF	TGTGCCAGCTCACCGACAGGGGGGAATTCACCCCTCCACTTT
-	-	TRBV18	TRBJ2-1	CASSPRRGNNEQFF	TGTGCCAGCTCACCTCGAAGAGGAAACAATGAGCAGTTCTTC
TRBD2	-	TRBV5-1	TRBJ2-3	CASSHSGGGTDTQYF	TGCGCCAGCAGCCATAGCGGGGGAGGGACAGATACGCAGTATTTT
TRBD1	-	TRBV24-1	TRBJ1-5	CATSDRQGRWPQHF	TGTGCCACCAGTGACCGACAGGGGAGGTGGCCCCAGCATTTT
-	once	TRBV7-9	TRBJ1-1	CASNLGSVNTEAFF	TGTGCCAGCAACTTAGGTTCGGTGAACACTGAAGCTTTCTTT
TRBD2	-	TRBV5-4	TRBJ2-2	CASSTRNSGRDTGELFF	TGTGCCAGCAGCACCCGGAATAGCGGGAGAGATACCGGGGAGCTGTTTTTT
TRBD1	-	TRBV10-3	TRBJ1-1	CAISEARDRADTEAFF	TGTGCCATCAGTGAGGCCCGGGACAGGGCCGACACTGAAGCTTTCTTT
TRBD1	-	TRBV7-9	TRBJ2-5	CASRGDRGNQETQYF	TGTGCCAGCAGAGGGGACAGGGGCAACCAAGAGACCCAGTACTTC
-	-	TRBV7-9	TRBJ2-1	CASSLDIRSYNEQFF	TGTGCCAGCAGCTTAGACATTCGCTCCTACAATGAGCAGTTCTTC
TRBD1	once	TRBV10-1	TRBJ1-2	CASRKQGCYGYTF	TGCGCCAGCAGAAAACAGGGGTGCTATGGCTACACCTTC
-	once	TRBV28	TRBJ2-7	CASSQSYEQYF	TGTGCCAGCAGTCAATCCTACGAGCAGTACTTC
TRBD1	-	TRBV27	TRBJ1-4	CASSQAGTANEKLFF	TGTGCCAGCAGCCAAGCAGGGACAGCTAATGAAAAACTGTTTTTT
-	-	TRBV2	TRBJ2-5	CASSAYQETQYF	TGTGCCAGCAGTGCATACCAAGAGACCCAGTACTTC
-	-	TRBV24-1	TRBJ1-3	CATSDSGSPGNTIYF	TGTGCCACCAGTGATTCCGGGAGCCCTGGAAACACCATATATTTT
-	-	TRBV28	TRBJ1-4	CASSLGGRAGNEKLFF	TGTGCCAGCAGTTTAGGTGGGCGGGCAGGAAATGAAAAACTGTTTTTT
-	-	TRBV3-1/TRBV3-2	TRBJ2-7	CASSQGWGYSYEQYF	TGTGCCAGCAGCCAAGGTTGGGGCTACTCCTACGAGCAGTACTTC
-	-	TRBV14	TRBJ2-3	CASSQMTGDTQYF	TGTGCCAGCAGCCAAATGACGGGGGATACGCAGTATTTT
TRBD1	-	TRBV6-6	TRBJ2-7	CASSSGGPYEQYF	TGTGCCAGCAGTTCAGGGGGACCCTACGAGCAGTACTTC
TRBD1	-	TRBV28	TRBJ1-5	CASSHGIKPTGAFQPQHF	TGTGCCAGCAGCCACGGAATTAAACCGACAGGGGCGTTCCAGCCCCAGCATTTT
-	-	TRBV6-6	TRBJ1-5	CASTLGGGHQPQHF	TGTGCCAGCACCCTAGGGGGGGGGCATCAGCCCCAGCATTTT
TRBD1	few	TRBV28	TRBJ1-2	CASSEQGARNYGYTF	TGTGCCAGCAGTGAACAGGGGGCCAGAAACTATGGCTACACCTTC
-	-	TRBV19	TRBJ2-7	CASSIAFGQYYEQYF	TGTGCCAGTAGTATAGCTTTTGGACAGTACTACGAGCAGTACTTC
TRBD1	-	TRBV5-1	TRBJ1-2	CASSSDRTGIYGYTF	TGCGCCAGCAGCTCGGATCGGACAGGGATCTATGGCTACACCTTC
-	few	TRBV28	TRBJ2-1	CASSPLSRYNEQFF	TGTGCCAGCAGTCCCCTCTCTAGATACAATGAGCAGTTCTTC
TRBD2	-	TRBV13	TRBJ2-1	CASSIGLAGGGGEQFF	TGTGCCAGCAGCATAGGACTAGCGGGAGGGGGTGGTGAGCAGTTCTTC
-	-	TRBV7-9	TRBJ2-1	CASSPGNEQFF	TGTGCCAGCAGCCCCGGCAATGAGCAGTTCTTC